The entry that follows covers one TCR beta chain sequence. This sample was included in a study of blood T cell repertoires in COVID-19. CDR3 length: 14 residues. CDR1 and CDR2 (germline): SGHRS, YFSETQ. Trimming pared 7 bases from V and 2 bases from J, leaving 15 bases between. The method was immunoSEQ multiplex PCR; TCRdb's version includes in-frame clones alone and lacks a portion of them. This table holds 400,000 or so clones, 75% to 90% found once. The clonotype originates from a man aged 25 to 45 who had recovered from COVID-19. Sequenced material: PBMCs or T cells enriched from blood (not recorded which). The chain combines TRBV5-1 with TRBJ2-5, with D perhaps TRBD1 (6 bases). DNA of the CDR3: TGCGCCAGCTCCTTAGGAAGGGGGCAAGAGACCCAGTACTTC. Protein product: CASSLGRGQETQYF.